This T cell receptor (beta chain) originates from a study of T-cell memory formation after mild COVID-19. TCRdb reanalysed the 5' RACE reads using MiXCR and keeps one entry per CDR3 protein. The repertoire holds about 140,000 distinct CDR3 sequences, with roughly 13% as singletons. Only a few counts were recorded for this clonotype. The clonotype was recovered from an adult woman who had mild COVID-19 (a few samples of this study predate the infection). Cell type and time point are not known. The sample taken for sequencing was PBMCs or a T cell subset sorted from them (not recorded which).

The CDR3 here is CASGAGVGGNTEAFF. CDR3 DNA: TGCGCCAGCGGCGCAGGGGTAGGGGGGAACACTGAAGCTTTCTTT. The chain carries TRBV5-1 and TRBJ1-1; D might be TRBD1 (6 bases). The CDR3 loop spans 15 amino acids. Germline-derived CDR1 and CDR2 are SGHRS and YFSETQ. V was clipped by 7 bases and J by 1 base, with 17 bases between them.